These T cell receptor beta chains were read from a single sample in a study of shared clonotypes between healthy human individuals. Profiled with immunoSEQ multiplex PCR; TCRdb holds only in-frame clones, not every one. The top ten hold around 1.5% of the sample, which has about 1 million clones, 65% to 80% seen once. Sequenced: memory CD4+ T cells sorted from blood. The receptors stem from a man in his late teens or twenties in good health. The CDR3 runs from the conserved cysteine through the conserved F or W.

J: TRBJ1-3; length: 15; V: TRBV5-4; CDR3: CASSLAAGYGNTIYF
J: TRBJ1-4; length: 12; V: TRBV7-8; CDR3: CASSRDREKLFF
J: TRBJ2-3; length: 13; V: TRBV4-1; CDR3: CASSQVVGGTQYF
J: TRBJ1-1; length: 15; V: TRBV12-5; CDR3: CASGLVVSGGVEAFF
J: TRBJ2-3; length: 16; V: TRBV9; CDR3: CASSVDGDRGTDTQYF
J: TRBJ1-6; length: 16; V: TRBV5-5; CDR3: CASSFQRTLGNSPLHF
J: TRBJ1-4; length: 13; V: TRBV29-1; CDR3: CSVGGQFNEKLFF
J: TRBJ2-5; length: 15; V: TRBV30; CDR3: CAWSPGLADEETQYF
J: TRBJ1-5; length: 13; V: TRBV6-1; CDR3: CASSEAGPAPQHF
J: TRBJ2-7; length: 17; V: TRBV5-1; CDR3: CASSAIDSGGPGYEQYF